The sequence of this T cell receptor (beta chain) was determined in a study of T cell responses to AZD1222 COVID-19 vaccine listed by TCRdb under 2021. With regard to the full study: A total of 240 or so trial participants underwent TCR sequencing, of whom about 210 had received two doses of AZD1222 and about 26 had received two doses of the MenACWY control vaccine. Trial participants were enrolled by age into 18-55, 56-69 and 70-plus year subgroups, with about 150, 27 and 61 TCR-sequenced participants respectively. The research as a whole found: Reportedly, almost half of the unique spike-specific TCRs recognized epitopes lying outside the regions that are mutated in the B.1.351 and B.1.1.7 variants. The vaccine-associated CD4 TCRs covered the entire spike protein, and the dominant responses fell in regions 160-218 and 743-854. Conclusions about previously exposed vaccinees are limited, since just 6 or 7 AZD1222 recipients were seropositive for SARS-CoV-2 at baseline. The 56-69-year group was small, and its depth increase did not reach significance, likely because of low power. No day 14 peak-response samples were available, so repertoires were characterized only after the peak T cell response. Participants were mostly white British, with more females than males. The authors suggested clonal diversity may have been underestimated. After two AZD1222 doses, spike-specific TCR breadth and depth were significantly higher than at day 0 and than in MenACWY recipients.

From V the trimming removes 2 bases and from J it removes 4 bases, while the gene matches leave 6 bases of the junction unaccounted for. The CDR3 contains 16 residues, cysteine and phenylalanine counted. Just CDR3 DNA is preserved here, 48 bases in frame from base 1. The germline V gene gives CDR1 as SGHAT and CDR2 as FQNNGV. As to this clone: Its antigen is unknown. The sample holds no much larger clone one base away, and base qualities are not on file.

The CDR3 regions of human TCRbeta chains were analyzed by immunosequencing. The paper's processing steps were these. TCRs in the repertoires were matched against a reference library of SARS-CoV-2-specific TCRs that had been generated with the MIRA antigen-specificity platform. Breadth meant the fraction of unique TCRs that were SARS-CoV-2-associated, whereas depth meant the fraction of total T cells that were SARS-CoV-2-associated. Each spike-specific TCR was assigned to its reactive spike region and to a CD4 or CD8 class using the MIRA data. Log10-transformed breadth and depth values were compared by one-way ANOVA with Sidak's multiple comparisons tests. This immuneACCESS table, as held by TCRdb, lists in-frame sequences with V and J called but not all clones. Of the missing ones, under half trace to an unresolved V gene in checked studies; the others have no known cause. That table gives V, J and clone size, and the DNA gave D and trimming. The sample profile shows some 80,000 clones; nearly 90% of them were found once. The top ten clones comprise about 5% of the sample.

The sample's time point label is to be understood as: baseline before first vaccination. In light of the paper, this sample's treatment or condition label describes: meningococcal conjugate vaccine given as trial control. Vaccinee samples came from UK trials COV001 and COV002, including a single-blind randomized controlled phase 2/3 trial of AZD1222 (ChAdOx1 nCoV-19) in healthy adults. For TCRbeta chain sequencing, PBMC samples from trial participants were taken at day 0 and at day 28 after the second dose. This sequence uses TRBV11-2 and TRBJ2-1; the junction holds 9 bases that match TRBD2. This receptor was obtained from an adult in good health. This specimen was peripheral blood, taken on day 0 of MenACWY control vaccination. CDR3 sequence: CASSLSSSGGYNEQFF. The DNA sequence is TGTGCCAGCAGCTTATCATCCAGCGGGGGGTACAATGAGCAGTTCTTC.